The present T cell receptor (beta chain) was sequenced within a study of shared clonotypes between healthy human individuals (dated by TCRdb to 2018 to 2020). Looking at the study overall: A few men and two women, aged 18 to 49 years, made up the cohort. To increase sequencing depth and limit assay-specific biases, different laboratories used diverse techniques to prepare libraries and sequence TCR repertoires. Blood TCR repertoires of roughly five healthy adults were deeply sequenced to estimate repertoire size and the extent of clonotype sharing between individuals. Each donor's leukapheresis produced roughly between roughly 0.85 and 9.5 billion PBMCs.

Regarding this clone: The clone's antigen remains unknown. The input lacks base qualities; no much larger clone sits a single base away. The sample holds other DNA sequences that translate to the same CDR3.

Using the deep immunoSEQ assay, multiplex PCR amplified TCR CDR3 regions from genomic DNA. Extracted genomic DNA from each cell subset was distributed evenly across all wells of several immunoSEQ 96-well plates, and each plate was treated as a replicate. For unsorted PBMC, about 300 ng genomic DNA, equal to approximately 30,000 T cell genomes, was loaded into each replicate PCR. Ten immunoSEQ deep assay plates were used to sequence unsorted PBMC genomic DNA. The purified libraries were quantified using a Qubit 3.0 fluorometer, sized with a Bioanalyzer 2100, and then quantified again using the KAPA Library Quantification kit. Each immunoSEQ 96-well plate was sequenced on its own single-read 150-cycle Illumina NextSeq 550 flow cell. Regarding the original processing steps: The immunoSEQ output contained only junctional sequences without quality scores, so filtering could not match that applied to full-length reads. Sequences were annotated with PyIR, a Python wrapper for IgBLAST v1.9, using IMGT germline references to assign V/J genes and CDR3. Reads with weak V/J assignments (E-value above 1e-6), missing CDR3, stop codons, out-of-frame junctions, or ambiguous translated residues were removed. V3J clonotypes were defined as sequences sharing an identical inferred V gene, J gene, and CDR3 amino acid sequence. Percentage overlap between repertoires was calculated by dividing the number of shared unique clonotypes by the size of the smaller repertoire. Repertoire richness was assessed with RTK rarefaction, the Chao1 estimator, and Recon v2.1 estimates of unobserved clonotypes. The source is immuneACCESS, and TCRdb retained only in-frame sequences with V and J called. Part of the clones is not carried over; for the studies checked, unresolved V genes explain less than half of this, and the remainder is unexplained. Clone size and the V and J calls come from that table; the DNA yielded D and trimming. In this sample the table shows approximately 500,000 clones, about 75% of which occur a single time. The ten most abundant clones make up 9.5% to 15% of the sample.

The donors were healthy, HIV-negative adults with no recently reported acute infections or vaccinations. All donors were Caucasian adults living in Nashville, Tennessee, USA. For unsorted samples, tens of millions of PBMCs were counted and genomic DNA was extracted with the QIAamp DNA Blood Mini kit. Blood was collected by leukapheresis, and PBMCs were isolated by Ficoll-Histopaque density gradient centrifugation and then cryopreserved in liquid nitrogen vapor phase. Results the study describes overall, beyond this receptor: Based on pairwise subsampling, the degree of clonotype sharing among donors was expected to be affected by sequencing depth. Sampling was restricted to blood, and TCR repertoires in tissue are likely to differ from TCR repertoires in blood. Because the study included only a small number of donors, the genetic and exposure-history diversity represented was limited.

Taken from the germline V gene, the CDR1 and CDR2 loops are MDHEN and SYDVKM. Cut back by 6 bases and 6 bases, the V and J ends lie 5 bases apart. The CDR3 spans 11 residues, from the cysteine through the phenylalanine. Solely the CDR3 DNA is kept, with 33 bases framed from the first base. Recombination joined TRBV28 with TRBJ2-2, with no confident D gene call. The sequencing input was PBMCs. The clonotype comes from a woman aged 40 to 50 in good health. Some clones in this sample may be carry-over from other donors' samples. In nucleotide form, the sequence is TGTGCCAGCAGCTCTCCCGGGGAGCTGTTTTTT. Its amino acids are CASSSPGELFF. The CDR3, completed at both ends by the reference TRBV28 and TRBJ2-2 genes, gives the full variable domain DVKVTQSSRYLVKRTGEKVFLECVQDMDHENMFWYRQDPGLGLRLIYFSYDVKMKEKGDIPEGYSVSREKKERFSLILESASTNQTSMYLCASSSPGELFFGEGSRLTVL.